This T cell receptor (beta chain) originates from a study of T cells after yellow fever vaccination. TCRdb analysed the 5' RACE reads with MiXCR anew, one entry per CDR3 protein. The repertoire holds around 180,000 distinct CDR3 sequences, with roughly 6.2% as singletons. This clonotype was seen at least ten times. The CDR3 extends over 14 amino acids. Germline V CDR1 and CDR2: DFQATT, SNEGSKA (reference sequence). V lost 6 bases and J lost 0; bases outside the gene matches: 4. The clonotype comes from a man between 18 and 35 years old who received the YFV17D yellow fever vaccine. The chain joins TRBV20-1 to TRBJ2-3; 9 nucleotides line up with TRBD2. Sequenced material: CD4+ T cells sorted from PBMCs, taken on the day of the first yellow fever vaccination. The CDR3 is CSAVLAGSTDTQYF. Written as DNA, the CDR3 is TGCAGTGCGGTTCTAGCGGGAAGCACAGATACGCAGTATTTT.